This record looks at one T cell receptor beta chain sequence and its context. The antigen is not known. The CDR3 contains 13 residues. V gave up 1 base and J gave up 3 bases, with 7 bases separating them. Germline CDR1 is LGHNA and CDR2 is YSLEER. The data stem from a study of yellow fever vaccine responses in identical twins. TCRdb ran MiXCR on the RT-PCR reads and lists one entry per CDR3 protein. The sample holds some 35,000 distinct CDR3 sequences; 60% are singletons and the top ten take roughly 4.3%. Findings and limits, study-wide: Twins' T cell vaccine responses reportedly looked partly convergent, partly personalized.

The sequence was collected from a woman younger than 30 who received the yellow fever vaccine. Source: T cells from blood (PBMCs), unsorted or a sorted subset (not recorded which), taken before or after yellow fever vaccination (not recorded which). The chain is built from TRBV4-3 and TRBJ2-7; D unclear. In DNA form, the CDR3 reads TGCGCCAGCAGCCAAGTCCTGGTCTACGAGCAGTACTTC. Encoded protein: CASSQVLVYEQYF.